The 8 T cell receptor beta chains reported below all come from one sample, sequenced in a study of blood T cell repertoires in COVID-19. Sequenced by immunoSEQ multiplex PCR; TCRdb stores in-frame clones only, minus some. This table holds roughly 100,000 clones, roughly 87% found once. Sequenced sample: peripheral blood. All receptors derive from a woman aged 45-60 years with COVID-19, enrolled during active disease.

The V call is TRBV10-2, the J call TRBJ1-2, with D unresolved. The CDR3 covers 12 residues. Germline CDR1 is WSHSY and CDR2 is SAAADI. Trimming stripped 7 bases from V and 7 bases from J, with 13 bases between. The CDR3: CASNGLAAGYTF. CDR3 nucleotide sequence: TGCGCCAGCAACGGACTAGCTGCTGGCTACACCTTC.

This chain links TRBV29-1 with TRBJ2-1, with D unresolved. The CDR3 has 14 residues. Germline lookup yields CDR1 SQVTM and CDR2 ANQGSEA. V was trimmed by 2 bases and J by 7 bases, leaving 15 bases between them. The CDR3 spells CSVEKGRLGNEQFF. The CDR3 DNA sequence: TGCAGCGTTGAAAAAGGCAGACTTGGAAATGAGCAGTTCTTC.

The chain is built from TRBV18 and TRBJ1-1; D is perhaps TRBD1 (5 bases). In germline, CDR1 is KGHSH, CDR2 LQKENI. The CDR3 contains 14 residues. V gave up 3 bases and J gave up 1 base, with 9 bases separating them. The CDR3 DNA follows: TGTGCCAGCTCACCGGATACAGGGAACACTGAAGCTTTCTTT. Residues: CASSPDTGNTEAFF.

Only one count was recorded for this clone. The V gene is TRBV28, the J gene TRBJ1-2, with TRBD1 matching over 11 bases. The germline CDR1 and CDR2 sequences are MDHEN and SYDVKM. The CDR3 has 13 residues. Unmatched junction bases numbered 4, after V lost 9 bases and J lost 4 bases. CDR3 protein: CASGQGAGYGYTF. CDR3 sequence (DNA): TGTGCCAGTGGACAGGGGGCGGGCTATGGCTACACCTTC.

V is TRBV30 and J is TRBJ1-1; D is undetermined. Trimming pared 4 bases from V and 5 bases from J, leaving 17 bases between. The germline CDR1 and CDR2 sequences are GTSNPN and SVGIG (reference sequence). There are 14 residues in the CDR3. CDR3 nucleotide sequence: TGTGCCTGGACTCAGTCGTTAGAGGTTACTGAAGCTTTCTTT. This encodes CAWTQSLEVTEAFF.

The CDR3 DNA is TGTGCCAGCAGCTTAGCGATAACAGTTTGGAACACTGAAGCTTTCTTT. Translated: CASSLAITVWNTEAFF. The chain combines TRBV7-9 with TRBJ1-1; D is unclear. The CDR3 extends over 16 amino acids. Trimming took 0 bases from V and 1 from J, leaving 12 bases between them. CDR1 is SEHNR, CDR2 FQNEAQ, per germline (reference sequence).

The V and J genes are TRBV4-2 and TRBJ2-7; 8 bases match TRBD1. V shed 0 bases and J 4 bases; nucleotides not matched to a gene: 11. Germline loops: CDR1 LGHNA, CDR2 YNFKEQ. The CDR3 consists of 17 residues. CDR3 nucleotide sequence: TGTGCCAGCAGCCAAGATCTTGCGCAGGGGGCGCGGTACGAGCAGTACTTC. It translates to CASSQDLAQGARYEQYF.

This clone has a single count. The chain uses TRBV19 and TRBJ1-5; D uncertain. The CDR3 has 14 residues. Germline lookup yields CDR1 LNHDA and CDR2 SQIVND (reference sequence). V gave up 3 bases and J gave up 5 bases, with 11 bases separating them. DNA for the CDR3: TGTGCCAGTAGTATGCAAGACGGAGATCAGCCCCAGCATTTT. Its translation: CASSMQDGDQPQHF.